This section outlines one T cell receptor beta chain sequence together with its context. The data belong to a study of blood T cell repertoires in COVID-19. Libraries were prepared by immunoSEQ multiplex PCR; TCRdb keeps only in-frame clonotypes and omits some of them. In the table there are roughly 75,000 clones, around two thirds of which are singletons. Per germline, CDR1 MDHEN and CDR2 SYDVKM. Germline trimming cut 5 bases from V and 7 bases from J; bases unmatched to any gene: 14. The CDR3 contains 16 residues. The TCR originated in a human donor with acute or convalescent COVID-19. The donor label of this sample is uncertain. Sample: peripheral blood. This chain links TRBV28 with TRBJ1-2, with 9 nucleotides matching TRBD1. The CDR3 DNA is TGTGCCAGCAGTACGCACTCGGGACAGGGCCGTCCTGGCTACACCTTC. It yields the protein CASSTHSGQGRPGYTF.